This TCR beta chain derives from a study of blood T cell repertoires in COVID-19. Authors' data handling: Amplification with reference gene primers provided the estimates of nucleated cell counts. Sequenced by immunoSEQ multiplex PCR; TCRdb stores in-frame clones only, minus some. V, J and clone size reflect that table, while D and trimming were determined from the DNA. The table includes a few hundred thousand clones, about 92% detected once. The sequencing sample was made of peripheral blood. The clonotype was recovered from a woman in her sixties or seventies with COVID-19, enrolled during active disease.

CDR3 DNA: TGTGCCAGCTTCAGCTCCTATAATTCACCCCTCCACTTT. Translating it yields CASFSSYNSPLHF. The chain is built from TRBV6-5 and TRBJ1-6; no clear D gene. V shed 8 bases and J shed 0 bases, with 5 bases lying between them. Germline V gene sequence: CDR1 MNHEY, CDR2 SVGAGI. The CDR3 sequence is 13 residues long.